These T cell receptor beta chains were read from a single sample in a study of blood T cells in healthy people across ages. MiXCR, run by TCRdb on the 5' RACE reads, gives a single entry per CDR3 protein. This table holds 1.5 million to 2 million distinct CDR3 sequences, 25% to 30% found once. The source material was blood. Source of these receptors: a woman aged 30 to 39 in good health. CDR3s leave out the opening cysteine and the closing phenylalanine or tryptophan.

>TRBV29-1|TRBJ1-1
SVAVMREAF
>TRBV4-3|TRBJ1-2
ASSHQSLGGYGYT
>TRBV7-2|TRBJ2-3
ASSLVPSGGDTQY
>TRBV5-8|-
ASSFDPGLQPYEQY
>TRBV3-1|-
ASSQSLGGPMNIQY
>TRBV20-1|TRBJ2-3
SASGSLSTDTQY
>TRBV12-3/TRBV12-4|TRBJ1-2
ASSSFYGYT
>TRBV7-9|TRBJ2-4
ASSLVGPDLAKNIQY
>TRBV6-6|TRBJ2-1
ASSPPGQGNHEQF
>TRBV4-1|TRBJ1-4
ASSQDRGTNEKLF
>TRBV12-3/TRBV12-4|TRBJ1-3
ASSFYGGTGNTIY
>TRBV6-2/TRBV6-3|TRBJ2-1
ASSYFPSSYNEQF
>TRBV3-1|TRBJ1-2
ASSQSVLQGNGYT
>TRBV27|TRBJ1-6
ASSFSPNSPLH
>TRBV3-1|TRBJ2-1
ASSQEGQGTYNEQF
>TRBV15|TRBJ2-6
ATSLGNSGADVLT
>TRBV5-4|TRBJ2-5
ASSSPGLAGGETQY
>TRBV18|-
ASSPKATALEETQY
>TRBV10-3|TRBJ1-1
AINEGAGLNTEAF
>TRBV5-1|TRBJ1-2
ASSSQRAVNYGYT
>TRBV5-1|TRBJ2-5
ASSSDLAGGETQY
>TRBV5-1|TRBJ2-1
ASRPPGQGYNEQF
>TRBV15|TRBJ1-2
ATSRSALRGYGYT
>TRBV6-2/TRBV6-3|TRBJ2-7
ASSAMRTTTYEQY
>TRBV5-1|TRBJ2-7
ASSRGTGSGEQY
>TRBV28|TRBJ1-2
ASSGPGGQGAIDGYT